These 6 T cell receptor beta chains came from one sample sequenced in a study of CD8 T cells in ankylosing spondylitis. Study results and limitations: A TCR beta motif made of about 8 highly homologous variants seemed typical of ankylosing spondylitis blood.

TCRdb fed the 5' RACE reads into MiXCR, producing one record per CDR3 protein. The repertoire consists of around 770,000 distinct CDR3 sequences, with around 17% occurring once and the leading ten covering around 19%. No antigen is known for these receptors. The sample consisted of blood, either unsorted or a sorted T cell fraction (not recorded which). The receptors were gathered from a male donor with ankylosing spondylitis.

This clonotype was seen a few times. V is TRBV6-1 and J is TRBJ2-2, with D perhaps TRBD1 (7 bases). Per the germline V gene, CDR1 is MNHNS and CDR2 is SASEGT. CDR3 length: 15 residues. Between the trimmed V and J ends, which lost 6 bases and 6 bases, there was a span of 17 bases. CDR3: CASRIRGQGAGELFF. The CDR3 DNA is TGTGCCAGCAGAATCCGGGGGCAGGGGGCCGGGGAGCTGTTTTTT.

The genes are TRBV29-1 and TRBJ2-7, with a possible D match to TRBD2 (6 bases). V lost 2 bases and J 6 bases, leaving 17 bases between the germline ends. The CDR3 is made up of 14 amino acids. Germline CDR1 SQVTM, CDR2 ANQGSEA. In DNA form, the CDR3 reads TGCAGCGTTGAATGGGAGGAAGAGTACTCCGAGCAGTACTTC. Translating gives CSVEWEEEYSEQYF.

The V gene is TRBV20-1, the J gene TRBJ2-1; no clear D. Trimming left V 5 bases short and J 1 base short, with 12 bases between. The CDR3 loop spans 14 amino acids. Germline lookup yields CDR1 DFQATT and CDR2 SNEGSKA (reference sequence). The CDR3 reads CSAFRLGSYNEQFF. CDR3 nucleotide sequence: TGCAGTGCTTTTCGGCTAGGTTCCTACAATGAGCAGTTCTTC.

This clonotype has more than one count but fewer than ten. The chain is built from TRBV11-2 and TRBJ1-1, with 9 nucleotides matching TRBD1. The CDR3 totals 15 residues. The J segment lost 6 bases and the V segment lost 6 bases, leaving 11 bases of the junction unmatched. The V gene's germline CDR1 is SGHAT and CDR2 FQNNGV. The CDR3 DNA is TGTGCCAGCAGTTATAAGGACAGGGGCCTCGCTGAAGCTTTCTTT. This encodes CASSYKDRGLAEAFF.

The chain is built from TRBV5-1 and TRBJ2-5; D might be TRBD1 (6 bases). This CDR3 spans 14 amino acids. Germline CDR1 reads SGHRS; CDR2 reads YFSETQ. Trimming pared 1 base from V and 5 bases from J, leaving 12 bases between. The CDR3 region has the DNA TGCGCCAGCAGCTTGAGAGGGGACATGGAGACCCAGTACTTC. It codes for CASSLRGDMETQYF.

This clonotype was found a few times. The chain employs TRBV3-1 and TRBJ2-1; 10 bases are a match to TRBD2. The CDR3 runs 15 residues. Germline V gene data show CDR1 as LGHDT and CDR2 as YNNKEL (reference sequence). J lost 12 bases, V lost 4 bases, and 12 bases had no gene match. CDR3 amino acids: CASSRKRIAGGLQFF. Here the CDR3 DNA reads TGTGCCAGCAGCCGAAAACGTATAGCGGGAGGTTTGCAGTTCTTC.